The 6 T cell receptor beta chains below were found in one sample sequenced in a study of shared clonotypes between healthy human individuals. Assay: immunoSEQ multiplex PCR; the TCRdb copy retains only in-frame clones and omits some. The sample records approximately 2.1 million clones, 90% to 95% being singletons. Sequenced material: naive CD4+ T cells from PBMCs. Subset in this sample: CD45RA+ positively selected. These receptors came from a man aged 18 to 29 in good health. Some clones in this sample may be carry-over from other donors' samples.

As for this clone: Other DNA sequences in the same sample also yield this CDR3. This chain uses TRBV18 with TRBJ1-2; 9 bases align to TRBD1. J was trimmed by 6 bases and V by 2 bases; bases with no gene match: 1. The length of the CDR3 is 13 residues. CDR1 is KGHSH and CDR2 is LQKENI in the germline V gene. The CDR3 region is CASSPRTGDGYTF. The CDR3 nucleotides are TGTGCCAGCTCACCAAGGACAGGGGATGGCTACACCTTC.

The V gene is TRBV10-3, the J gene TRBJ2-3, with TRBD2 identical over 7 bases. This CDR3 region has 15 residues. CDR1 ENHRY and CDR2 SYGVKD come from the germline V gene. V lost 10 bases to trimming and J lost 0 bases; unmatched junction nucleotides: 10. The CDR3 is CATKSSGESTDTQYF. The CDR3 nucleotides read TGTGCCACCAAATCTAGCGGAGAAAGCACAGATACGCAGTATTTT.

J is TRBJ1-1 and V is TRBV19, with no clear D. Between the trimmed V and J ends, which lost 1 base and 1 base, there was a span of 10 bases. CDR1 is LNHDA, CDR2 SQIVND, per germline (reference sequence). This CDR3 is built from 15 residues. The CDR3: CASSIVGTPNTEAFF. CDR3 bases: TGTGCCAGTAGTATAGTGGGCACCCCGAACACTGAAGCTTTCTTT.

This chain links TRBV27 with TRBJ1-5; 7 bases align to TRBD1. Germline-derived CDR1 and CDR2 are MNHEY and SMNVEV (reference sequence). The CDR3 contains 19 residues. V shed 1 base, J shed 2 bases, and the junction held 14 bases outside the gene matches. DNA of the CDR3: TGTGCCAGCAGTTTATTATTCAGGAAGGGGGCGTCGGGCAATCAGCCCCAGCATTTT. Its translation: CASSLLFRKGASGNQPQHF.

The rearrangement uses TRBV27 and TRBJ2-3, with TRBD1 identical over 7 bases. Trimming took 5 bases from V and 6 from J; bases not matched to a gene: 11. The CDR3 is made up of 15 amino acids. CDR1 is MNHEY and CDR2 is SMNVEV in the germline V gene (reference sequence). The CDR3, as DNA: TGTGCCAGCAGTCCCTGGACAGGATGGGGGGATACGCAGTATTTT. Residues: CASSPWTGWGDTQYF.

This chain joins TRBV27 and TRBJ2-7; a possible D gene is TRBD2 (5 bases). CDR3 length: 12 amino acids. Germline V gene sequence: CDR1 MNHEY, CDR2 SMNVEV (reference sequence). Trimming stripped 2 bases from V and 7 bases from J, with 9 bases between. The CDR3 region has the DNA TGTGCCAGCAGTTTAGGCCCGGGGGAGCAGTACTTC. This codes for CASSLGPGEQYF.